This TCR beta chain was found in a study of cytomegalovirus exposure and HLA in healthy donors. Produced via immunoSEQ multiplex PCR; TCRdb's table is partial and in-frame only. The sample records about 340,000 clones, 70% to 90% being singletons. There are 15 residues in the CDR3. Germline CDR1 reads SGDLS; CDR2 reads YYNGEE. V was pared by 0 bases and J by 0 bases, with 0 bases of the junction left unmatched. As to this clone: Distinct nucleotide sequences in the sample also encode this CDR3.

The sample taken for sequencing was PBMCs. V and J are TRBV9 and TRBJ2-1; TRBD2 aligns across 7 bases. This receptor was identified in a woman under 30 in good health and CMV-seronegative. Here the CDR3 DNA reads TGTGCCAGCAGCGTAGGCGGGGGCTCCTACAATGAGCAGTTCTTC. This translates into CASSVGGGSYNEQFF.